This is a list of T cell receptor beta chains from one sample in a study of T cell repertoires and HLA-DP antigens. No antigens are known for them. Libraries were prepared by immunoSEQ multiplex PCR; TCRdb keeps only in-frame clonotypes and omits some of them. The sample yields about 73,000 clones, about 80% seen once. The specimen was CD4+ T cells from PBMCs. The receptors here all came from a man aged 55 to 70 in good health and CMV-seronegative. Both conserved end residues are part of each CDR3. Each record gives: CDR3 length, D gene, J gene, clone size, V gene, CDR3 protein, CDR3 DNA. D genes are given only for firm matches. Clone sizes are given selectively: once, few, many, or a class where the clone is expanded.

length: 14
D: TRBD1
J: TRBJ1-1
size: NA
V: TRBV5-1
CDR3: CASSYTRQGAEAFF
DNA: TGCGCCAGCAGCTACACGAGACAGGGGGCTGAAGCTTTCTTT

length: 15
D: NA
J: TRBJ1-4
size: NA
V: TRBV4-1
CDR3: CASSQVRGSSEKLFF
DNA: TGCGCCAGCAGCCAAGTTAGGGGATCGAGCGAAAAACTGTTTTTT

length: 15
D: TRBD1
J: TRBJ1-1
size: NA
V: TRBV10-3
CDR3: CAISRDRGYRTEAFF
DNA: TGTGCCATCAGCCGGGACAGGGGATATCGGACTGAAGCTTTCTTT

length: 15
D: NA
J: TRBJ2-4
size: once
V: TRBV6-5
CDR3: CASSADRKLSDIQYF
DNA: TGTGCCAGCAGTGCCGACAGGAAGCTGTCGGACATTCAGTACTTC

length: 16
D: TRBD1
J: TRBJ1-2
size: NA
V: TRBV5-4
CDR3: CASSLPGQGLGRGYTF
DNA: TGTGCCAGCAGCTTGCCGGGACAGGGGCTTGGTCGTGGCTACACCTTC

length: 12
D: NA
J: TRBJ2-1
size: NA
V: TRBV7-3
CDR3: CASSLQTGQQFF
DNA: TGTGCCAGCAGCTTACAGACAGGCCAGCAGTTCTTC

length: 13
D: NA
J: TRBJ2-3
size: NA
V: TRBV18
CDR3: CASSPVSTDTQYF
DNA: TGTGCCAGCTCACCAGTTAGCACAGATACGCAGTATTTT

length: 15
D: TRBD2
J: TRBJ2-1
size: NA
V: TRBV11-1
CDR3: CASSRTSGIPNEQFF
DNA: TGTGCCAGCAGCCGCACTAGCGGGATACCGAATGAGCAGTTCTTC

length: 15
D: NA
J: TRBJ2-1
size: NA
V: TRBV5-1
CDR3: CASSQDPGSYNEQFF
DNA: TGCGCCAGCAGCCAGGACCCAGGCTCCTACAATGAGCAGTTCTTC

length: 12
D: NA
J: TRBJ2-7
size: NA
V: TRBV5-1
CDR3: CASSLDRNEQYF
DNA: TGCGCCAGCAGCTTGGACAGGAACGAGCAGTACTTC

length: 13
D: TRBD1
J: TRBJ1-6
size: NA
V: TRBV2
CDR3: CASSTDRLSPLHF
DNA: TGTGCCAGCAGTACGGACAGGTTATCACCCCTCCACTTT

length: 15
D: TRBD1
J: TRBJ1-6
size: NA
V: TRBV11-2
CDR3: CASSPGTEWHSPLHF
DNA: TGTGCCAGCAGCCCCGGGACAGAATGGCATTCACCCCTCCACTTT

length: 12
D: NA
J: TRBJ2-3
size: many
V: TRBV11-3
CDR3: CASSLEGDTQYF
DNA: TGTGCCAGCAGCTTAGAGGGAGATACGCAGTATTTT

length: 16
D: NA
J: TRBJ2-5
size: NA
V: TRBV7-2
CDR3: CASSSPDRVAKETQYF
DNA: TGTGCCAGCAGCTCACCTGATAGGGTGGCCAAAGAGACCCAGTACTTC

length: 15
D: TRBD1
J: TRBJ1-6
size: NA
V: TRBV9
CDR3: CASSVVGQGNSPLHF
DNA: TGTGCCAGCAGCGTAGTGGGACAGGGGAATTCACCCCTCCACTTT

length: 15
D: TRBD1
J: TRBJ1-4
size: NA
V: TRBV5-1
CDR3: CASSLWGQGTEKLFF
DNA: TGCGCCAGCAGCTTGTGGGGACAGGGGACGGAAAAACTGTTTTTT

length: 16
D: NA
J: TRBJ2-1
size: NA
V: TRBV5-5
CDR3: CASSSAGGALYNEQFF
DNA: TGTGCCAGCAGCTCGGCGGGTGGGGCCCTCTACAATGAGCAGTTCTTC

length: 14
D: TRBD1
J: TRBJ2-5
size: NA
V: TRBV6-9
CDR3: CASTKTGGEETQYF
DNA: TGTGCCAGCACCAAGACAGGGGGCGAAGAGACCCAGTACTTC

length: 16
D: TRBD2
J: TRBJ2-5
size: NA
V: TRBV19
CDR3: CASSIRLAGGQETQYF
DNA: TGTGCCAGTAGTATCCGACTAGCGGGGGGCCAAGAGACCCAGTACTTC

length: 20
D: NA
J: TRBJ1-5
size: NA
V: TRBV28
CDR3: CASSLITFRGGGYSNQPQHF
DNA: TGTGCCAGCAGTTTAATTACCTTTCGTGGCGGGGGATATAGCAATCAGCCCCAGCATTTT

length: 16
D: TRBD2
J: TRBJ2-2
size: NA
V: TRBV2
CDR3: CASRKLAGGNTGELFF
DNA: TGTGCCAGCAGGAAACTAGCGGGGGGGAACACCGGGGAGCTGTTTTTT

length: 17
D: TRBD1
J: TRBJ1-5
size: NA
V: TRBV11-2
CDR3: CASSLATGGESNQPQHF
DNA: TGTGCCAGCAGCTTAGCCACAGGGGGCGAAAGCAATCAGCCCCAGCATTTT

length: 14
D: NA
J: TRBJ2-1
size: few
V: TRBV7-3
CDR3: CASSSEFGYNEQFF
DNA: TGTGCCAGCAGTTCTGAATTCGGGTACAATGAGCAGTTCTTC

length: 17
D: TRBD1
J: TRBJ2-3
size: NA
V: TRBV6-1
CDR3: CASSEAGGTGLRNTQYF
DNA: TGTGCCAGCAGTGAAGCCGGGGGGACAGGGTTGAGAAATACGCAGTATTTT

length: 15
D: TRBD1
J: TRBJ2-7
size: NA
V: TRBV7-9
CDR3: CASSLQTGGIDEQYF
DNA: TGTGCCAGCAGCCTACAGACAGGGGGCATCGACGAGCAGTACTTC

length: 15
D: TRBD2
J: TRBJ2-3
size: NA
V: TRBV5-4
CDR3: CASSSGGLAADTQYF
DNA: TGTGCCAGCAGCTCGGGGGGGCTAGCGGCAGATACGCAGTATTTT

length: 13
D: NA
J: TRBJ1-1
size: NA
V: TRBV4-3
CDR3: CASSTGVNTEAFF
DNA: TGCGCCAGCAGTACCGGCGTGAACACTGAAGCTTTCTTT

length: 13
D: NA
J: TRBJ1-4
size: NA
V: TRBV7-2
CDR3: CASSLSVNEKLFF
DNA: TGTGCCAGCAGCTTATCTGTTAATGAAAAACTGTTTTTT

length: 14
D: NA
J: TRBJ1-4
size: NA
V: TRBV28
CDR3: CASSFWTNNEKLFF
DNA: TGTGCCAGCAGTTTTTGGACGAACAATGAAAAACTGTTTTTT

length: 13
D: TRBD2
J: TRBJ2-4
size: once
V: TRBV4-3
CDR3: CASSQDAGDIQYF
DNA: TGCGCCAGCAGCCAAGATGCGGGGGACATTCAGTACTTC

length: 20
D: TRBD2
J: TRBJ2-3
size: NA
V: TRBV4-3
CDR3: CASSQWGRSGRAGVTDTQYF
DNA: TGCGCCAGCAGCCAGTGGGGGAGGAGCGGGAGGGCCGGGGTCACAGATACGCAGTATTTT

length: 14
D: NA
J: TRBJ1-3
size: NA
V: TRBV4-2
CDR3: CASSQDGSGNTIYF
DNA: TGTGCCAGCAGCCAAGATGGCTCTGGAAACACCATATATTTT

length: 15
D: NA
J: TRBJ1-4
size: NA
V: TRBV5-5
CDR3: CASSLYPETEEKLFF
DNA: TGTGCCAGCAGCTTATATCCGGAGACGGAGGAAAAACTGTTTTTT

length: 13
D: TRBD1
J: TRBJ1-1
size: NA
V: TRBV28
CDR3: CASSSGQGGEAFF
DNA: TGTGCCAGCAGTTCGGGACAGGGCGGTGAAGCTTTCTTT

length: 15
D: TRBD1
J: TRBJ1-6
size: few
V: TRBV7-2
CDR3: CASSLEFNRGSPLHF
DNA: TGTGCCAGCAGCTTAGAGTTTAACAGGGGGTCACCCCTCCACTTT

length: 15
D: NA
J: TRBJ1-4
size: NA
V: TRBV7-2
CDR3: CASSPRDGSNEKLFF
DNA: TGTGCCAGCAGCCCACGGGACGGATCTAATGAAAAACTGTTTTTT

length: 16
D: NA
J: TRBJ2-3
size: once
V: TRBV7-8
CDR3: CASRRRGAASTDTQYF
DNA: TGTGCCAGCCGACGAAGAGGGGCTGCTAGCACAGATACGCAGTATTTT

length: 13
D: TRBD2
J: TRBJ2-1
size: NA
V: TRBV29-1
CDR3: CSVVVAGGGEQFF
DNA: TGCAGCGTTGTGGTAGCGGGGGGCGGTGAGCAGTTCTTC

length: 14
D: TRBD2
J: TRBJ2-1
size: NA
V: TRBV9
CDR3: CASSVASGSNEQFF
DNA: TGTGCCAGCAGCGTAGCTAGCGGGAGTAATGAGCAGTTCTTC

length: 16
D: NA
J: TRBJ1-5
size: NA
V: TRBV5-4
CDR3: CASNFEPVLSNQPQHF
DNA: TGTGCCAGCAACTTTGAACCCGTTCTTAGCAATCAGCCCCAGCATTTT

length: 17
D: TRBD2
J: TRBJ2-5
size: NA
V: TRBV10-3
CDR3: CAISESIRGGPQETQYF
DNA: TGTGCCATCAGTGAGTCGATACGCGGGGGTCCCCAAGAGACCCAGTACTTC

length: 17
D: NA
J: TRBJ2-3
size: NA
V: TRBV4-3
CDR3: CASSQDLGTDYTDTQYF
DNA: TGCGCCAGCAGCCAAGATCTGGGGACGGATTACACAGATACGCAGTATTTT

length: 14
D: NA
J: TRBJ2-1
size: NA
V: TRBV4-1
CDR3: CASSLTGVSNEQFF
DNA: TGCGCCAGCAGCTTGACGGGAGTTTCCAATGAGCAGTTCTTC

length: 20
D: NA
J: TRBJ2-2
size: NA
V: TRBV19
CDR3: CASTRTGLGASPADTGELFF
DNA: TGTGCCAGTACCAGAACGGGGCTGGGGGCATCCCCTGCGGACACCGGGGAGCTGTTTTTT

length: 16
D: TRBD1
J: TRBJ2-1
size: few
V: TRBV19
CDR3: CASSVQGTGPYNEQFF
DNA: TGTGCCAGTAGTGTCCAGGGGACAGGCCCCTACAATGAGCAGTTCTTC

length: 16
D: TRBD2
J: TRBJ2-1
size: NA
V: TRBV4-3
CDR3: CASSQEKLAAYNEQFF
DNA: TGCGCCAGCAGCCAAGAAAAACTAGCGGCCTACAATGAGCAGTTCTTC

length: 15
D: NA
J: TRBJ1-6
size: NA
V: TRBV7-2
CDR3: CASSLAATGGSPLHF
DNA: TGTGCCAGCAGCTTAGCAGCGACAGGCGGGTCACCCCTCCACTTT

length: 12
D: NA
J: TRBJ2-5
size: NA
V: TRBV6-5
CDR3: CASSYPLETQYF
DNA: TGTGCCAGCAGTTACCCTTTGGAGACCCAGTACTTC

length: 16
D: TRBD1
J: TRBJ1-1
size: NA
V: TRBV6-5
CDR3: CASSSGTERMNTEAFF
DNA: TGTGCCAGCAGTTCCGGGACAGAAAGGATGAACACTGAAGCTTTCTTT